Given below is one T cell receptor beta chain in context. Its antigen is currently not known. No base quality information exists; no much larger clone differs at one position. The data belong to a study of cytomegalovirus exposure and HLA in healthy donors (dated by TCRdb to the late 2010s). Regarding the study in general: In an earlier analysis of several hundred of the donors, about 260 Gb of sequence data and 100 million or so unique TCR beta sequences from 150 million to 200 million T cells were reported. Approximately 310 gigabases of sequencing data and approximately 93 million unique TCR sequences were included in an early release covering 550 to 800 HLA-typed donors. The genetic ancestry cluster associated with self-reported Caucasian donors included 80% to 90% of the roughly 390 genotyped donors. The study was designed to test whether signatures of past pathogen exposure could be identified by cataloging public T cell receptors. The study used immunosequencing to profile the T cell repertoires of under 700 subjects and linked those repertoires to cytomegalovirus serostatus. Along with the roughly 700-subject first cohort, a separate validation cohort of around 110 different subjects was used. The study combined high-throughput TCR immunosequencing, statistical association of individual TCRs with disease status, and machine learning to predict cytomegalovirus infection status. To study patterns of TCR occurrence, a later analysis re-analyzed previously published TCR beta repertoires from several hundred donors and added high-resolution HLA genotyping. Rather than using new phenotypic data, the later analysis identified candidate immune exposures from TCR beta sequences and from how often those sequences occurred across donors. An earlier analysis of roughly 600 of the donors used high-throughput TCR beta sequencing to judge whether each TCR beta V gene segment behaved as functional or pseudogenic. Donor age, sex, ethnicity and CMV serostatus were compiled alongside the repertoire data. Genome-wide SNP genotypes for about 55% of the 666 donors were used in a later genetic analysis, which treated that subset as a discovery cohort. Every repertoire in the discovery cohort had been generated on one and the same sequencing platform. HLA typing included class I and class II loci at four-digit resolution. The number of donors typed differed by locus, with roughly 629-640 for A, B, C, DRB1 and DQB1, more than 500 for DQA1, about 610 for DPA1, and 400 to 490 for DPB1. Roughly five DR-DQ haplotypes were treated as single units for association and clustering because of strong linkage in the cohort. Across 300 to 400 genotyped donors of the cohort, an average of roughly 250,000 unique TCR beta nucleotide sequences per donor were sequenced, and 15% to 20% of those sequences were non-productive. The investigation overall reported the following: Immune exposure information for the cohort was limited to CMV serostatus. Across donors, most TCR sequences were observed very rarely, whereas some public TCRs were present in many individuals. According to the authors, the approach could potentially be generalized to other disease states and immunological phenotypes. Broadly in line with IMGT annotations, most TCR beta V segments showed up in productive rearrangements about 87% or about 30% of the time in an earlier analysis of roughly 590 of the donors. The study listed approximately 160 TCR beta chains as associated with cytomegalovirus. A further reported finding was that TCR beta sequences accurately predicted the HLA-A and HLA-B alleles for most subjects in the first cohort. A later genetic analysis reported fewer N-insertions in productive TCRs among donors in an Asian-associated ancestry cluster than the roughly 700-donor mean. The cohort was sequenced for TCR beta chains only, and without alpha or paired-chain data the features that could be detected were limited. Because HLA typing was unavailable for some donors at each locus, only the typed subset was used in association tests. In a later analysis, several top co-occurrence clusters were reported to appear linked to parvovirus B19, influenza, CMV and Epstein-Barr virus. Some IMGT-functional V segments, including TRBV6-2 and TRBV6-3, could not be told apart with the 87-base-pair reads, so those segments were excluded. In a later analysis, the rate of TCR association differed among HLA loci, with DRB1 alleles having the most associated TCRs and HLA-C alleles having the fewest. Compared with equally common non-associated chains, HLA-associated TCR beta chains in a later analysis were more clonally expanded and had lower generation probabilities. The sequencing pipeline was judged likely to have produced a cluster of highly shared sequence variants as a technical artifact. A later genetic analysis associated a missense DCLRE1C variant with V-gene and J-gene trimming of TCR beta chains, and an independent cohort replicated the association. Assigning TCR associations to individual alleles was difficult when HLA alleles, especially DR and DQ, strongly co-occurred. The classifier was reported to diagnose cytomegalovirus status with high specificity and sensitivity in both the original and validation cohorts. In a later analysis, around 17,000 TCR beta sequences were associated with specific HLA alleles at a false discovery rate of 0.05. Correlated functional status among segregating V segments might be attributable to linkage disequilibrium, but an unknown experimental factor could not be ruled out. In vitro tests confirmed that three of the cytomegalovirus-associated TCR beta chains recognize cytomegalovirus antigens. Presence/absence analyses assumed roughly uniform sequencing depth across donors, an assumption that may not hold. Because counts were too low, 15 to 20 rarely observed V segments, including chromosome 9 orphons, were excluded from the earlier analysis of fewer than 650 of the donors. In a later analysis, most CMV-associated TCR beta chains were found to appear HLA-restricted, with HLA associations seemingly driven largely by CMV exposure.

The cohort comprised around 700 healthy bone marrow donors. All cohort members were sampled while nominally healthy, although unrecorded immune exposures were likely present. The donor tested CMV seronegative and was one of the 352 seronegative cohort members. A peripheral blood sample was provided by each donor, and peripheral blood mononuclear cells were used for TCR beta sequencing. The Qiagen DNeasy Blood Extraction Kit was used to extract genomic DNA from the blood cell samples. Library preparation used the immunoSEQ multiplex PCR assay. For the multiplex PCR, a mixture combining 60 forward primers for TCR Vbeta segments and 13 reverse primers for TCR Jbeta segments was used. A multiplex PCR assay on genomic DNA amplified the CDR3 region of rearranged TCR beta genes. The amplified TCR beta libraries were sequenced on the Illumina HiSeq System as 87-base-pair reads. The authors' analysis ran thus. In a later analysis, some 80 million unique TCR beta chains were counted across the 500 to 850 repertoires, and around 10 million of these chains were shared by at least two donors. Raw reads were error-corrected and collapsed into unique sequences with a nearest-neighbor algorithm that merged closely related sequences to remove PCR and sequencing errors. CDR3 sequences were aligned to IMGT reference sequences to assign V, D and J gene segments. For a sequence to be retained, at least a six-nucleotide match to both a V gene segment and a J gene segment was required. Rearrangements were called productive when the CDR3 lacked stop codons and stayed in frame with V and J; all others were non-productive. Following IMGT convention, CDR3 was defined as the stretch from the second conserved V-encoded cysteine up to the conserved J-encoded phenylalanine. In an earlier analysis of around 540 of the donors, sequences lacking an unambiguous match to a single V gene segment were excluded. In an earlier analysis of roughly 500 of the donors, V segments were called functional above 56.7% productive rearrangements and were called segregating when the between-donor standard deviation exceeded 5%. A statistical classification framework was built to diagnose cytomegalovirus status from the catalog of TCR beta chain sequences. In a later analysis, TCR nucleotide sequences were compared against IMGT/GENE-DB human TR gene sequences so that V and J genes could be assigned. A later analysis assigned CDR3 sequences and most-parsimonious VDJ recombination scenarios with the TCRdist pipeline. In a later analysis, each TCR beta chain was defined by its CDR3 amino acid sequence together with its V-gene family, and reads lacking a unique V-gene family were excluded. In a later analysis, 500 to 700 highly shared, low-generation-probability nucleotide sequences were removed to address suspected cross-contamination and a sequencing artifact. For each public chain, a later analysis derived a clonal expansion index from normalized ranks of inferred template counts within each repertoire. Generation probabilities in a later analysis came from a VDJ recombination model fitted to out-of-frame rearrangements, and those results were checked against IGoR. In a later analysis, TCR-TCR, TCR-HLA and TCR-CMV co-occurrence was scored with hypergeometric tests, and a repertoire-size bias correction was applied to TCR pairs. False discovery rates were estimated in a later analysis by permuting HLA or CMV assignments 20 times. In a later analysis, co-occurring TCRs were grouped using DBSCAN, and TCRdist sequence similarity was added for clustering within HLA-allele-positive subsets. For co-occurrence clustering, repertoires with fewer than 30,000 or more than 120,000 public chains were excluded, along with 4 to 6 repertoires with anomalous nucleotide sharing. TCRdb mirrors the immuneACCESS table, restricted to in-frame sequences. Some clones are absent from its copies; in checked studies, under half trace to an unresolved V gene, and the reason for the others is unknown. V and J calls plus clone size are reproduced from that table; the DNA served to infer D and trimming. The sample includes 210,000 or so clones, with roughly 89% observed a single time. Less than 1.2% of the sample is held by the ten biggest clonotypes.

Germline trimming amounts to 5 bases on V and 4 bases on J, with 2 as the count of junction bases outside the gene matches. The germline V gene (reference sequence) yields LNHNV for CDR1 and YYDKDF for CDR2. The CDR3 covers 15 residues, taking in both the cysteine and the phenylalanine. The retained sequence is limited to the CDR3, 45 bases, with the frame set at the first base. This sequence uses TRBV15 and TRBJ2-5, and TRBD2 matches 15 of the central bases. The sequenced sample was PBMCs. This sequence was found in a woman aged 18-29 years in good health and CMV-seronegative. The CDR3 sequence is CATSQGLAGGETQYF. DNA sequence: TGTGCCACCAGCCAGGGACTAGCGGGAGGAGAGACCCAGTACTTC.